This T cell receptor beta chain was recorded in a study of blood T cell repertoires in COVID-19. Study details: The study drew acute and convalescent COVID-19 samples from the United States, Italy and Spain.

Per the original data handling: Quantification of nucleated cells was approximated via reference gene primer amplification. The table came from immunoSEQ multiplex PCR; TCRdb's copy has only in-frame clones and leaves some out. For V, J and clone size, that table is used; D and trimming come from the DNA. In the table there are under 300,000 clones, about 84% of which are singletons. This CDR3 is built from 14 residues. V lost 4 bases to trimming and J lost 6 bases, with 19 bases between them. The germline V gene encodes CDR1 SQVTM and CDR2 ANQGSEA. This clone was seen once. The chain links TRBV29-1 to TRBJ2-7; possibly TRBD2 for D (6 bases). The origin of this receptor is a man older than 75 with acute or convalescent COVID-19. The sequenced material came from peripheral blood. This CDR3 is CSVGPTRGGSEQYF. CDR3 DNA: TGCAGCGTTGGGCCAACAAGGGGAGGTTCCGAGCAGTACTTC.